The 14 T cell receptor beta chains given below trace back to one sample, sequenced in a study of shared clonotypes between healthy human individuals. Clones were read by immunoSEQ multiplex PCR, and TCRdb kept only the in-frame ones, dropping some. The repertoire holds more than 600,000 clones, with 90% to 95% as singletons. CD8 cells regarded as naive lacked CD45RO, were positively chosen for CCR7, and omitted terminally differentiated effector memory CD45RA+ cells. Sequencing was done on a sample of naive CD8+ T cells sorted from blood. The origin of the receptors is a man in his thirties or forties in good health.

This clone was detected only once. This rearrangement joins TRBV19 to TRBJ2-3; the D is unclear. The CDR3 sequence is 16 residues long. The germline gives CDR1 LNHDA, CDR2 SQIVND (reference sequence). The V and J ends lost 3 bases and 2 bases respectively, with 15 bases between them. The CDR3 nucleotides are TGTGCCAGTAGTATGTCCTGGAGTAGCCCCACAGATACGCAGTATTTT. Translation gives CASSMSWSSPTDTQYF.

This chain joins TRBV19 and TRBJ2-5, with D unclear. Per the germline V gene, CDR1 is LNHDA and CDR2 is SQIVND (reference sequence). The CDR3 contains 15 residues. Trimming took off 5 bases at V and 1 base at J, with 14 bases between the two ends. The CDR3 coding sequence is TGTGCCAGTAGTGCTGCCGCGCGATCCCAAGAGACCCAGTACTTC. It is translated as CASSAAARSQETQYF.

The chain links TRBV25-1 to TRBJ2-7; D is uncertain. CDR3 length: 14 amino acids. Germline V gene sequence: CDR1 MGHDK, CDR2 SYGVNS. V lost 2 bases and J 1 base, leaving 9 bases between the germline ends. In DNA, the CDR3 is TGTGCCAGCAGTGAAGGAACACCGTCCTACGAGCAGTACTTC. Amino acids: CASSEGTPSYEQYF.

CDR3 protein: CASSFGYNEQFF. The DNA of the CDR3 is TGTGCCAGCAGCTTCGGTTACAATGAGCAGTTCTTC. The chain has TRBV7-8 and TRBJ2-1, with D unclear. The length of the CDR3 is 12 residues. Trimming cost V 3 bases and J 4 bases, with 4 bases left between them. The germline V gene encodes CDR1 SGHVS and CDR2 FQNEAQ. Variable domain in full (rest from reference TRBV7-8 and TRBJ2-1): GAGVSQSPRYKVAKRGQDVALRCDPISGHVSLFWYQQALGQGPEFLTYFQNEAQLDKSGLPSDRFFAERPEGSVSTLKIQRTQQEDSAVYLCASSFGYNEQFFGPGTRLTVL.

This clone was counted between two and nine times. V gene TRBV7-9 combines with J gene TRBJ2-7; tentative D call: TRBD2 (5 bases). The CDR3 covers 15 residues. Trimming shortened V by 4 bases and J by 2 bases, and 15 bases separated the two germline ends. CDR1 and CDR2 from the germline V gene are SEHNR and FQNEAQ (reference sequence). Here the CDR3 reads CASSSSGNRPYEQYF. CDR3 nucleotide sequence: TGTGCCAGCAGCTCAAGCGGCAATCGCCCCTACGAGCAGTACTTC.

This chain links TRBV9 with TRBJ2-1; D ambiguous. CDR3 size: 14 residues. The germline gives CDR1 SGDLS, CDR2 YYNGEE. V was pared by 2 bases and J by 5 bases, with 11 bases between. The CDR3 nucleotides are TGTGCCAGCAGCGTGTCACTATTGGACAATGAGCAGTTCTTC. Translation gives CASSVSLLDNEQFF.

The chain has TRBV27 and TRBJ1-1; D is perhaps TRBD1 (5 bases). V was cut by 5 bases and J by 5 bases, with 12 bases left in between. Germline V gene sequence: CDR1 MNHEY, CDR2 SMNVEV (reference sequence). This CDR3 has 13 amino acids. The CDR3: CASSVTRVTEAFF. The CDR3 bases are TGTGCCAGCAGTGTTACCAGGGTTACTGAAGCTTTCTTT.

The J gene is TRBJ1-2, the V gene TRBV7-9; no definite D call. The germline V gene has CDR1 SEHNR and CDR2 FQNEAQ (reference sequence). CDR3 length equals 13 residues. Trimming shortened V by 5 bases and J by 0 bases, and 7 bases separated the two germline ends. The CDR3 loop reads CASSGNTNYGYTF. The CDR3 nucleotides read TGTGCCAGCAGCGGAAATACTAACTATGGCTACACCTTC.

The rearrangement joins TRBV27 to TRBJ2-5; TRBD2 matches at 10 bases. J gave up 5 bases and V 6 bases, and 3 bases lay outside the gene matches. Germline lookup yields CDR1 MNHEY and CDR2 SMNVEV (reference sequence). This CDR3 has 13 residues. The CDR3 here is CASSLGLAETQYF. The DNA of the CDR3 is TGTGCCAGCAGCCTGGGACTAGCGGAGACCCAGTACTTC.

The chain uses TRBV6-1 and TRBJ2-6; possible D gene TRBD1, 5 bases. Germline-derived CDR1 and CDR2 are MNHNS and SASEGT. V shed 1 base and J shed 4 bases, with 11 bases lying between them. CDR3 length equals 16 residues. Here the CDR3 DNA reads TGTGCCAGCAGTGAAGGGTCAGGGTCAGGGGCCAACGTCCTGACTTTC. This encodes CASSEGSGSGANVLTF.

V gene TRBV27 combines with J gene TRBJ2-1; tentatively, D is TRBD1 (6 bases). V dropped 5 bases and J dropped 9 bases, with 23 bases sitting between them. The CDR3 runs to 16 residues. Germline V gene data show CDR1 as MNHEY and CDR2 as SMNVEV (reference sequence). CDR3 bases: TGTGCCAGCAGTCCGCTCCCTAGTGGGGGCCGGGTTGAGCAGTTCTTC. Translated: CASSPLPSGGRVEQFF.

The chain is built from TRBV27 and TRBJ2-2; 11 bases are shared with TRBD2. In germline, CDR1 is MNHEY, CDR2 SMNVEV (reference sequence). The CDR3 sequence is 16 residues long. V lost 6 bases and J lost 3; bases outside the gene matches: 6. The CDR3 DNA reads as TGTGCCAGCAGGGAGAGACTAGCGGGACACACCGGGGAGCTGTTTTTT. This gives the protein CASRERLAGHTGELFF.

V and J are TRBV5-4 and TRBJ2-7; D is possibly TRBD1 (8 bases). The CDR3 contains 15 residues. The germline CDR1 and CDR2 sequences are SGHNT and YYREEE (reference sequence). Between the trimmed V and J ends, which lost 5 bases and 0 bases, there was a span of 15 bases. The CDR3 DNA is TGTGCCAGCAGGGGAGGGACAGGTCCCTCCTACGAGCAGTACTTC. It is translated as CASRGGTGPSYEQYF. Drawing the rest from reference TRBV5-4 and TRBJ2-7, the complete variable domain is ETGVTQSPTHLIKTRGQQVTLRCSSQSGHNTVSWYQQALGQGPQFIFQYYREEENGRGNFPPRFSGLQFPNYSSELNVNALELDDSALYLCASRGGTGPSYEQYFGPGTRLTVT.

This chain's CDR3 is CASSYFGTGREQYF. For the CDR3, the DNA is TGTGCCAGCAGTTATTTCGGGACAGGTCGTGAGCAGTACTTC. The chain employs TRBV6-5 and TRBJ2-7; TRBD1 matches at 8 bases. J lost 7 bases, V lost 3 bases, and 8 bases had no gene match. Germline lookup yields CDR1 MNHEY and CDR2 SVGAGI. The length of the CDR3 is 14 residues.